This T cell receptor (beta chain) was sequenced during a study of blood T cell repertoires in COVID-19. Study in general: Whether acute or convalescent, the COVID-19 samples came from the United States, Italy and Spain. PBMCs, B-cell-depleted T cells, or T cells provided the cDNA or gDNA that made up the material.

This clone showed up just once. This CDR3 contains 14 residues. CDR1 and CDR2 from the germline V gene are GTSNPN and SVGIG (reference sequence). J gave up 0 bases and V 5 bases, and 5 bases lay outside the gene matches. Original analysis: Amplification of reference gene primers was used by the study to estimate nucleated cell counts. This table comes from immunoSEQ multiplex PCR, and its TCRdb copy is limited to in-frame clones, with some not included. The D gene and trimming were derived from the DNA, and the V and J assignments and clone size from that table. This sample has 100,000 to 150,000 clones, with 85% found just once.

This clonotype was sampled from a man of 80 years or more with active or convalescent COVID-19. The chain carries TRBV30 and TRBJ1-2; 8 nucleotides agree with TRBD1. The source material was peripheral blood. The CDR3 spells CAWRDRGANYGYTF. CDR3 bases: TGTGCCTGGCGTGACAGGGGAGCTAACTATGGCTACACCTTC.